Listed here are 3 T cell receptor beta chains from one sample, sequenced in a study of OX40 agonist ivuxolimab in advanced cancers. TCRdb's copy holds only in-frame clones and misses some; the assay was immunoSEQ multiplex PCR. The sample lists tens of thousands of clones, 89% occurring once. Sequenced material: CD4+ or CD8+ T cells sorted from blood, taken in a trial of the OX40 agonist ivuxolimab. Receptors originate from an adult with an advanced solid tumor such as melanoma, head and neck, liver or kidney cancer.

The chain is built from TRBV7-8 and TRBJ2-1, with TRBD1 as a possible D gene (5 bases). V shed 1 base and J shed 10 bases, with 17 bases lying between them. CDR1 is SGHVS and CDR2 is FQNEAQ in the germline V gene. CDR3 length: 15 residues. The CDR3 bases are TGTGCCAGCAGCTTAGGGACCTTTCTAAACAGGGAGCAGTTCTTC. This translates into CASSLGTFLNREQFF. Full variable domain (outside the CDR3, taken from reference TRBV7-8 and TRBJ2-1): GAGVSQSPRYKVAKRGQDVALRCDPISGHVSLFWYQQALGQGPEFLTYFQNEAQLDKSGLPSDRFFAERPEGSVSTLKIQRTQQEDSAVYLCASSLGTFLNREQFFGPGTRLTVL.

The chain is built from TRBV6-5 and TRBJ2-3; D is unresolved. This CDR3 comprises 13 residues. Germline assignment: CDR1 MNHEY and CDR2 SVGAGI. Deletions cut 8 bases from V and 1 base from J, with 10 bases between. Written as DNA, the CDR3 is TGTGCCAGCCGCCTTGCGGGCACAGATACGCAGTATTTT. Encoded protein: CASRLAGTDTQYF.

This sequence joins TRBV5-1 and TRBJ2-7; D is undetermined. The CDR3 has 15 residues. Germline loops: CDR1 SGHRS, CDR2 YFSETQ. Trimming took off 4 bases at V and 5 bases at J, with 19 bases between the two ends. CDR3 in DNA: TGCGCCAGCAGCCCCATTCATATGGGCGTGAACGAGCAGTACGTC. Amino acid sequence: CASSPIHMGVNEQYV.